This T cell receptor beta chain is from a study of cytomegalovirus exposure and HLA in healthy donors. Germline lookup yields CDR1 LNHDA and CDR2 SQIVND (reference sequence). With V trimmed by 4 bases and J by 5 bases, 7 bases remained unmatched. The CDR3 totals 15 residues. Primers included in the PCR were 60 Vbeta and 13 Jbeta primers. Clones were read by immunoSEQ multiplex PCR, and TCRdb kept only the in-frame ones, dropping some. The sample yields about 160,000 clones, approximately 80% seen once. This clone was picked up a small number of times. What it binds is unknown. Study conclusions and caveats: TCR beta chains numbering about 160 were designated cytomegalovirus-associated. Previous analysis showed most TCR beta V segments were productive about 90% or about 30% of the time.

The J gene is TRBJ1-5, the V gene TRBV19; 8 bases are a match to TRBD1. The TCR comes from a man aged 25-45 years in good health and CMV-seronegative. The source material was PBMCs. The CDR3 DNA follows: TGTGCCAGTAGTACCGGGACAGGCTCTTATCAGCCCCAGCATTTT. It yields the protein CASSTGTGSYQPQHF.